These T cell receptor beta chains were read from a single sample in a study of shared clonotypes between healthy human individuals. Here immunoSEQ multiplex PCR was the method, and the copy in TCRdb shows in-frame clones only, minus some. The repertoire holds around 2.5 million clones, with roughly 93% as singletons. The specimen was naive CD4+ T cells from PBMCs. The receptors here all came from a man aged 18 to 35 in good health. Some clones in this sample may be carry-over from other donors' samples. CDR3s include the opening cysteine and the closing phenylalanine or tryptophan. Each record gives: CDR3 DNA, CDR3 protein, CDR3 length, D gene, V gene, J gene, clone size. The D gene is left open where the match is weak. The listing skips clone size in some rows; elsewhere it reads once, few, many or a size class.

CDR3nt: TGCGCCAGCAGCTCGCAGACCGGGACAGGGTACAATGAGCAGTTCTTC
CDR3aa: CASSSQTGTGYNEQFF
len: 16
d_gene: TRBD1
v_gene: TRBV5-1
j_gene: TRBJ2-1
abundance: NA

CDR3nt: TGCGCCAGCAGCTACAGGACAGGGCAGGATGGGAACACTGAAGCTTTCTTT
CDR3aa: CASSYRTGQDGNTEAFF
len: 17
d_gene: TRBD1
v_gene: TRBV5-1
j_gene: TRBJ1-1
abundance: NA

CDR3nt: TGCGCCAGCAGCCCCTCCGGGACTGCACACTACGAGCAGTACTTC
CDR3aa: CASSPSGTAHYEQYF
len: 15
d_gene: NA
v_gene: TRBV5-1
j_gene: TRBJ2-7
abundance: NA

CDR3nt: TGCGCCAGCAGCACGCCCGACAGAATAAAGCAGTACTTC
CDR3aa: CASSTPDRIKQYF
len: 13
d_gene: NA
v_gene: TRBV5-1
j_gene: TRBJ2-7
abundance: NA

CDR3nt: TGTGCCAGCAGTTTAGACAGGGGTCCAGGTGGCTACACCTTC
CDR3aa: CASSLDRGPGGYTF
len: 14
d_gene: TRBD1
v_gene: TRBV28
j_gene: TRBJ1-2
abundance: NA

CDR3nt: TGTGCCAGCAGCTTGGAGGGCAGGGGGCTTGAAAAACTGTTTTTT
CDR3aa: CASSLEGRGLEKLFF
len: 15
d_gene: TRBD1
v_gene: TRBV5-5
j_gene: TRBJ1-4
abundance: NA

CDR3nt: TGTGCCAGCAGCCAAAATTCACGGCAGGGGGCCTACGAGCAGTACTTC
CDR3aa: CASSQNSRQGAYEQYF
len: 16
d_gene: TRBD1
v_gene: TRBV4-2
j_gene: TRBJ2-7
abundance: NA

CDR3nt: TGTGCCAGCGAGAGCGGGAGGGCCGGCGACGAGCAGTACTTC
CDR3aa: CASESGRAGDEQYF
len: 14
d_gene: TRBD2
v_gene: TRBV2
j_gene: TRBJ2-7
abundance: NA

CDR3nt: TGTGCCAGCAGCCAACGTTCGGGACTACAAGCCTACAATGAGCAGTTCTTC
CDR3aa: CASSQRSGLQAYNEQFF
len: 17
d_gene: TRBD2
v_gene: TRBV4-2
j_gene: TRBJ2-1
abundance: NA

CDR3nt: TGTGCCAGCAGCCAAGTTAAGCAGTCCGACAATGAGCAGTTCTTC
CDR3aa: CASSQVKQSDNEQFF
len: 15
d_gene: NA
v_gene: TRBV14
j_gene: TRBJ2-1
abundance: NA

CDR3nt: TGTGCCAGTAGTCCGGGACTAGCGGTCTACGAGCAGTACTTC
CDR3aa: CASSPGLAVYEQYF
len: 14
d_gene: TRBD2
v_gene: TRBV19
j_gene: TRBJ2-7
abundance: once

CDR3nt: TGTGCCAGCAGCCCCGGACTAGCTTCAGATACGCAGTATTTT
CDR3aa: CASSPGLASDTQYF
len: 14
d_gene: TRBD2
v_gene: TRBV11-3
j_gene: TRBJ2-3
abundance: NA

CDR3nt: TGTGCCACCAGCAGAGATAAGTCGGAGACCCAGTACTTC
CDR3aa: CATSRDKSETQYF
len: 13
d_gene: NA
v_gene: TRBV15
j_gene: TRBJ2-5
abundance: NA

CDR3nt: TGTGCCAGCACCCCGACAGGGGGCATTGGCTACACCTTC
CDR3aa: CASTPTGGIGYTF
len: 13
d_gene: TRBD1
v_gene: TRBV28
j_gene: TRBJ1-2
abundance: NA

CDR3nt: TGTGCCAGCAGCTTGGGGTACGCGGGACTAGGAGTTTCGTTCCCCTACGAGCAGTACTTC
CDR3aa: CASSLGYAGLGVSFPYEQYF
len: 20
d_gene: TRBD2
v_gene: TRBV5-5
j_gene: TRBJ2-7
abundance: NA

CDR3nt: TGTGCCAGCAGCCAGGGACAGGGGGCGGGCAAAAACATTCAGTACTTC
CDR3aa: CASSQGQGAGKNIQYF
len: 16
d_gene: TRBD1
v_gene: TRBV5-4
j_gene: TRBJ2-4
abundance: NA

CDR3nt: TGTGCCAGCAGCCAGACAAGCGAGCAGTACTTC
CDR3aa: CASSQTSEQYF
len: 11
d_gene: NA
v_gene: TRBV11-2
j_gene: TRBJ2-7
abundance: NA

CDR3nt: TGTGCCAGCAGCTTACCGGGACAAAGGAACGAGCAGTACTTC
CDR3aa: CASSLPGQRNEQYF
len: 14
d_gene: NA
v_gene: TRBV11-1
j_gene: TRBJ2-7
abundance: NA

CDR3nt: TGTGCCAGCAGCTTAGGAAATAAACCCCCGTCCCAGTACTTC
CDR3aa: CASSLGNKPPSQYF
len: 14
d_gene: NA
v_gene: TRBV7-2
j_gene: TRBJ2-5
abundance: NA

CDR3nt: TGCGCCAGCAGCTTGGCCCAGGGGTTATACGAGCAGTACTTC
CDR3aa: CASSLAQGLYEQYF
len: 14
d_gene: NA
v_gene: TRBV5-1
j_gene: TRBJ2-7
abundance: once

CDR3nt: TGTGCCTGGAGTCTTACTAGCGGGAGGACCCATGAGCAGTTCTTC
CDR3aa: CAWSLTSGRTHEQFF
len: 15
d_gene: TRBD2
v_gene: TRBV30
j_gene: TRBJ2-1
abundance: NA

CDR3nt: TGTGCCAGCAGCTTTCTAGGGCTAGCGGCCAACACCGGGGAGCTGTTTTTT
CDR3aa: CASSFLGLAANTGELFF
len: 17
d_gene: TRBD2
v_gene: TRBV7-2
j_gene: TRBJ2-2
abundance: NA

CDR3nt: TGTGCCAGCAGCTTAGTTAGGGAACTCTATGGCTACACCTTC
CDR3aa: CASSLVRELYGYTF
len: 14
d_gene: NA
v_gene: TRBV7-2
j_gene: TRBJ1-2
abundance: NA

CDR3nt: TGCAGCGGAGAAGGACAGTCGGAGACCCAGTACTTC
CDR3aa: CSGEGQSETQYF
len: 12
d_gene: NA
v_gene: TRBV29-1
j_gene: TRBJ2-5
abundance: NA

CDR3nt: TGCGCCAGCAGCCCCCAGGGGAGCACAGATACGCAGTATTTT
CDR3aa: CASSPQGSTDTQYF
len: 14
d_gene: NA
v_gene: TRBV5-1
j_gene: TRBJ2-3
abundance: once

CDR3nt: TGTGCCAGCAGTTTCGCCGGAGATCGCGCCGGGGAGCTGTTTTTT
CDR3aa: CASSFAGDRAGELFF
len: 15
d_gene: NA
v_gene: TRBV2
j_gene: TRBJ2-2
abundance: NA

CDR3nt: TGTGCCAGCAGCCCGTCAGGGGGGGCGCGAGAGACCCAGTACTTC
CDR3aa: CASSPSGGARETQYF
len: 15
d_gene: NA
v_gene: TRBV5-4
j_gene: TRBJ2-5
abundance: NA

CDR3nt: TGCGCCAGCAGTCCGGGATTCTACAATGAGCAGTTCTTC
CDR3aa: CASSPGFYNEQFF
len: 13
d_gene: NA
v_gene: TRBV10-1
j_gene: TRBJ2-1
abundance: NA

CDR3nt: TGTGCCAGCAGTAAGTGGGACAGGGGCGAGCAGTACTTC
CDR3aa: CASSKWDRGEQYF
len: 13
d_gene: TRBD1
v_gene: TRBV27
j_gene: TRBJ2-7
abundance: NA

CDR3nt: TGTGCCAGCAGAAGGGCAGACTTAGCGTCCTCTCTTTACGAGCAGTACTTC
CDR3aa: CASRRADLASSLYEQYF
len: 17
d_gene: NA
v_gene: TRBV28
j_gene: TRBJ2-7
abundance: NA

CDR3nt: TGTGCCAGCAGCCAAGCTACCGCCGGGAGGGCTTTCTTT
CDR3aa: CASSQATAGRAFF
len: 13
d_gene: NA
v_gene: TRBV4-2
j_gene: TRBJ1-1
abundance: NA

CDR3nt: TGTGCCAGCACCTTAAGACTAGCGGGAGAAGGAACAGATACGCAGTATTTT
CDR3aa: CASTLRLAGEGTDTQYF
len: 17
d_gene: TRBD2
v_gene: TRBV11-3
j_gene: TRBJ2-3
abundance: NA

CDR3nt: TGTGCCAGCATACTAGACGGGAACCTCTACGAGCAGTACTTC
CDR3aa: CASILDGNLYEQYF
len: 14
d_gene: NA
v_gene: TRBV2
j_gene: TRBJ2-7
abundance: NA

CDR3nt: TGCGCCAGCAGCTTTTTAGGGGGAGGCTACGAGCAGTACTTC
CDR3aa: CASSFLGGGYEQYF
len: 14
d_gene: NA
v_gene: TRBV5-1
j_gene: TRBJ2-7
abundance: NA

CDR3nt: TGTGCCAGCAGCTTAATAACGAACACCGGGGAGCTGTTTTTT
CDR3aa: CASSLITNTGELFF
len: 14
d_gene: NA
v_gene: TRBV7-3
j_gene: TRBJ2-2
abundance: NA

CDR3nt: TGTGCCAGCAGAAGAGCGGGAGGGCGCTCAGATACGCAGTATTTT
CDR3aa: CASRRAGGRSDTQYF
len: 15
d_gene: TRBD2
v_gene: TRBV7-2
j_gene: TRBJ2-3
abundance: NA

CDR3nt: TGTGCCAGCAGCTTGGATGGGGGCGGGACAGGGGCCGAGCAGTACTTC
CDR3aa: CASSLDGGGTGAEQYF
len: 16
d_gene: TRBD1
v_gene: TRBV5-6
j_gene: TRBJ2-7
abundance: NA

CDR3nt: TGTGCCAGCAGCCAATCCGTCAGGGAAAACTATGGCTACACCTTC
CDR3aa: CASSQSVRENYGYTF
len: 15
d_gene: NA
v_gene: TRBV5-5
j_gene: TRBJ1-2
abundance: NA

CDR3nt: TGCGCCAGCAGCCGAAGTGAAATCGGGGGTCCCTACGAGCAGTACTTC
CDR3aa: CASSRSEIGGPYEQYF
len: 16
d_gene: NA
v_gene: TRBV4-1
j_gene: TRBJ2-7
abundance: NA

CDR3nt: TGTGCCAGCAGCTTATTGTCCCTAGTCGGGAGGGCATCGGATGAGCAGTTCTTC
CDR3aa: CASSLLSLVGRASDEQFF
len: 18
d_gene: TRBD2
v_gene: TRBV7-8
j_gene: TRBJ2-1
abundance: NA

CDR3nt: TGTGCCAGCAGCTTAGCGACTAGGCCCCTCCCAGAGACCCAGTACTTC
CDR3aa: CASSLATRPLPETQYF
len: 16
d_gene: NA
v_gene: TRBV7-8
j_gene: TRBJ2-5
abundance: NA

CDR3nt: TGTGCCAGCAGTCCCGAGTGGGGGCGAGAGACCCAGTACTTC
CDR3aa: CASSPEWGRETQYF
len: 14
d_gene: NA
v_gene: TRBV27
j_gene: TRBJ2-5
abundance: NA

CDR3nt: TGTGCCAGCAGCTTAGTGGGGACTAGCGGGAGGGATGAGCAGTTCTTC
CDR3aa: CASSLVGTSGRDEQFF
len: 16
d_gene: TRBD2
v_gene: TRBV7-2
j_gene: TRBJ2-1
abundance: NA